Below, 5 T cell receptor beta chains from the same sample are listed, as sequenced in a study of radiation and T cells in renal cell carcinoma. The protocol was immunoSEQ multiplex PCR, while the TCRdb copy is restricted to in-frame clones and leaves out a portion. The table records approximately 92,000 clones, over 80% of them present only once. The sample's time point: blood 4 weeks post-SBRT, at nephrectomy. Treatment of the sample: 15 Gy SBRT to primary tumor, nephrectomy 4 weeks later. The sample in question was blood, obtained from a patient whose treatment included radiotherapy and nephrectomy. Source of these receptors: a man aged 50 to 60 with renal cell carcinoma.

This clone was seen just once. The chain joins TRBV2 to TRBJ2-1; D is unclear. Trimming cost V 4 bases and J 9 bases, with 10 bases left between them. The length of the CDR3 is 12 residues. CDR1 is SNHLY and CDR2 is FYNNEI in the germline V gene. The DNA for the CDR3 is TGTGCCAGCAGTGCCTATAGCAGTGAGCAGTTCTTC. Translation gives CASSAYSSEQFF.

This clone was picked up one time. This chain connects TRBV6-1 to TRBJ1-2, with D tentatively TRBD1 (5 bases). The CDR3 consists of 13 residues. CDR1 and CDR2 from the germline V gene are MNHNS and SASEGT. The germline V and J ends were trimmed by 7 bases and 5 bases, with 14 bases remaining between them. CDR3 region: CASTQDGAYGYTF. CDR3 coding DNA: TGTGCCAGCACACAGGATGGTGCTTATGGCTACACCTTC.

The J gene is TRBJ2-4, the V gene TRBV5-4, with TRBD2 matching over 9 bases. Germline-derived CDR1 and CDR2 are SGHNT and YYREEE (reference sequence). J gave up 1 base and V 4 bases, and 3 bases lay outside the gene matches. This CDR3 comprises 15 residues. DNA for the CDR3: TGTGCCAGCAGCACCAGCGGGGGGGCCAAAAACATTCAGTACTTC. It translates to CASSTSGGAKNIQYF.

This chain links TRBV7-2 with TRBJ1-2; TRBD1 might be the D (6 bases). V was trimmed by 5 bases and J by 7 bases, leaving 11 bases between them. This CDR3 comprises 12 residues. Germline CDR1 reads SGHTA; CDR2 reads FQGNSA. CDR3 coding DNA: TGTGCCAGCAGCCCGAACAGGGCTGGCTACACCTTC. Translated: CASSPNRAGYTF.

The chain links TRBV19 to TRBJ1-1; D uncertain. V shed 4 bases and J shed 1 base, with 7 bases lying between them. The CDR3 runs 13 residues. Per the germline V gene, CDR1 is LNHDA and CDR2 is SQIVND (reference sequence). CDR3 sequence reads: CASSKTQNTEAFF. The CDR3 nucleotides are TGTGCCAGTAGTAAGACACAGAACACTGAAGCTTTCTTT.